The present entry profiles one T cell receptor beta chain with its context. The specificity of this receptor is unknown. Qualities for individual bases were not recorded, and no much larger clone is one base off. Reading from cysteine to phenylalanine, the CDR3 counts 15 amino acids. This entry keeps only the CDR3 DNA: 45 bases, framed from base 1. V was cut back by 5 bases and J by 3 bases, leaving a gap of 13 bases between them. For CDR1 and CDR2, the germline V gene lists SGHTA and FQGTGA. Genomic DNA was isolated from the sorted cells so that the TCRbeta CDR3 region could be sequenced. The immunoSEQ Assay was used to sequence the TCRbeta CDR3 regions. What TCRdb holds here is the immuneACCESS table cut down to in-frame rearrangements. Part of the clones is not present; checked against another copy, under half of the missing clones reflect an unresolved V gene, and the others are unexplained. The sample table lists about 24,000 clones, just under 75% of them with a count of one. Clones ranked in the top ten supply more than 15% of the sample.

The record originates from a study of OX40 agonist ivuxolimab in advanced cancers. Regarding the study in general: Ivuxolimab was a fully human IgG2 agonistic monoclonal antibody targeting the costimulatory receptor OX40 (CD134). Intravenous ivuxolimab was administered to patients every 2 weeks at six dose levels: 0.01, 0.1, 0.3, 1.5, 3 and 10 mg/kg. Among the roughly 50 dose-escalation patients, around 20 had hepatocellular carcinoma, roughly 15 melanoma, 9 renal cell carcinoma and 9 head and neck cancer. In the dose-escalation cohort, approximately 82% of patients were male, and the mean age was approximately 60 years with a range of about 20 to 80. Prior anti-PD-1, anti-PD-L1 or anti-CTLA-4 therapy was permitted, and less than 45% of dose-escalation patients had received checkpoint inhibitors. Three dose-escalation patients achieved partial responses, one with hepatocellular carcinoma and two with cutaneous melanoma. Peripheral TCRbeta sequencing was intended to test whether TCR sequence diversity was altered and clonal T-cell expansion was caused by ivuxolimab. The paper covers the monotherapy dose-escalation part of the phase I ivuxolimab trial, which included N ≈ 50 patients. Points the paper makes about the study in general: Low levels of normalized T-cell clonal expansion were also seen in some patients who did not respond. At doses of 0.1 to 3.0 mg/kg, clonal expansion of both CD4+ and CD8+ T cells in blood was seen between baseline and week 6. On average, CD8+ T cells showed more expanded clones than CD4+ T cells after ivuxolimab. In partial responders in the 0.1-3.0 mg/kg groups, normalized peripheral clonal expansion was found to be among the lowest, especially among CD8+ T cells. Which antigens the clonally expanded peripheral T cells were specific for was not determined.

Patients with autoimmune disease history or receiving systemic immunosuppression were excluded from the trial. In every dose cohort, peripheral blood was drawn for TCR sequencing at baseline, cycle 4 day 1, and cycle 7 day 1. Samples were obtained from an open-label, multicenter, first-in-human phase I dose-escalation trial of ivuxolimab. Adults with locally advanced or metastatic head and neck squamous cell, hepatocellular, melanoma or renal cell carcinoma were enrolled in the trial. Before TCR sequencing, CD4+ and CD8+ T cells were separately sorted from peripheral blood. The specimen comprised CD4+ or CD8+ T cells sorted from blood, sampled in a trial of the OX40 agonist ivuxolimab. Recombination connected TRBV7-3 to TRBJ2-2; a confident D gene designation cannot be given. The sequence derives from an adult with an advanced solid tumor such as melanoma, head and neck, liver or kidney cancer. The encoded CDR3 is CASSPHIPYTGELFF. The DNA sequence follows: TGTGCCAGCAGCCCCCACATACCCTACACCGGGGAGCTGTTTTTT.